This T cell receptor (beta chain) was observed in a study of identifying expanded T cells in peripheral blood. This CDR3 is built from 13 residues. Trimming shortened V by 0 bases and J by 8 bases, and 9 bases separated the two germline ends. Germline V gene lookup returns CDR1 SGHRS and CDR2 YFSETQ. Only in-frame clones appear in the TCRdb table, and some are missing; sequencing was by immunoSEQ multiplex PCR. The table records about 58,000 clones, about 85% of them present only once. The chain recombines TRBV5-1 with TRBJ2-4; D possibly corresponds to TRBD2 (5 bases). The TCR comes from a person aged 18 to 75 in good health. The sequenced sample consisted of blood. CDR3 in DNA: TGCGCCAGCAGCTTGGCCGGGATTGACATTCAGTACTTC. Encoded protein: CASSLAGIDIQYF.